This TCR beta chain originates from a study of a mutant IDH1 vaccine in newly diagnosed glioma. This clone was seen just once. Its antigen is still unknown. The length of the CDR3 is 14 residues. Germline V gene data show CDR1 as MNHEY and CDR2 as SMNVEV (reference sequence). V lost 2 bases to trimming and J lost 3 bases, with 7 bases between them. The method was immunoSEQ multiplex PCR; TCRdb's version includes in-frame clones alone and lacks a portion of them. The profile covers tens of thousands of clones, with roughly 85% appearing a single time and about 2.2% taken by the ten largest. Study-level findings and limits: The vaccine induced immune responses, and these occurred in around 93% of patients.

Time point here: baseline, week 1 (first vaccination visit). Documented treatment: pre-vaccination baseline after standard-of-care therapy. This sequence joins TRBV27 and TRBJ2-2; tentative D call: TRBD1 (5 bases). This receptor was taken from a man between 40 and 49 years old with glioma. The sample was PBMCs, taken from a glioma patient treated with radiotherapy, temozolomide or both. Here the CDR3 DNA reads TGTGCCAGCAGTTTACAGGGATACACCGGGGAGCTGTTTTTT. Translation: CASSLQGYTGELFF.